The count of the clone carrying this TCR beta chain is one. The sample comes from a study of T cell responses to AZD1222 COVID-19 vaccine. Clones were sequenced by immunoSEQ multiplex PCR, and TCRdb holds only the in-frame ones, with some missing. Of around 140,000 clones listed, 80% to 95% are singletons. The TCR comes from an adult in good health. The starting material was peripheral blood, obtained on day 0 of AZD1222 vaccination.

The CDR3, as DNA: TGCGCCAGCAGCTCTGACAGGGGAGTACGGGGCTACACCTTC. Translating it yields CASSSDRGVRGYTF. This chain connects TRBV5-1 to TRBJ1-2; 8 bases match TRBD1. The CDR3 runs 14 residues. Germline assignment: CDR1 SGHRS and CDR2 YFSETQ. The J segment lost 8 bases and the V segment lost 3 bases, leaving 9 bases of the junction unmatched.